What follows are 18 T cell receptor beta chains derived from one specimen sequenced in a study of blood T cells in healthy people across ages. Together with a sample-barcoded 5' primer, a J-beta primer mix was included in a second PCR lasting about 7 to 12 cycles. TCRdb processed the 5' RACE reads anew with MiXCR; each CDR3 protein has one entry. The data show approximately 780,000 distinct CDR3 sequences, about a quarter seen once. This sample also belongs to another study, concerning T cells of mothers and their children.

Sequenced material: blood. These receptors all come from a boy aged 5-17 years in good health.

In the case of this clonotype: Here the CDR3 omits its conserved ending phenylalanine or tryptophan, so a read error is the likely source. The chain carries TRBV14 and TRBJ2-1; D remains unclear. This CDR3 is built from 13 residues. V was clipped by 4 bases and J by 10 bases, with 14 bases between them. The germline V gene encodes CDR1 SGHDN and CDR2 FVKESK. The CDR3 reads CASSRRPVLEQFL. CDR3 sequence (DNA): TGTGCCAGCAGCCGCCGACCCGTCCTAGAGCAGTTCCTC.

The sample holds a few counts of this clonotype. Mismatch with germline at one junction end may stem from a read error. The chain employs TRBV27 and TRBJ1-2; TRBD1 might be the D (6 bases). The CDR3 runs 15 residues. Germline V gene data show CDR1 as MNHEY and CDR2 as SMNVEV (reference sequence). CDR3: CAGSPQGRGDYGYTF. The CDR3 DNA reads TGTGCCGGCAGTCCCCAGGGGAGGGGGGACTATGGCTACACCTTC.

V is TRBV6-5 and J is TRBJ1-4; the D is unclear. CDR1 is MNHEY, CDR2 SVGAGI, per germline. The CDR3 is 14 amino acids. Between the trimmed V and J ends, which lost 7 bases and 2 bases, there was a span of 11 bases. The CDR3 bases are TGTGCCAGCAAGTGGTCGGGGACTAATGAAAAACTGTTTTTT. Translated, it gives CASKWSGTNEKLFF.

The V call is TRBV12-3 or TRBV12-4, the J call TRBJ2-5; 9 bases match TRBD2. This CDR3 is 13 amino acids long. J gave up 3 bases and V 8 bases, and 4 bases lay outside the gene matches. CDR3 residues: CASGVAGEETQYF. The CDR3 DNA sequence: TGTGCCAGCGGGGTAGCGGGGGAAGAGACCCAGTACTTC.

The gene calls are TRBV7-2 and TRBJ2-7, with TRBD1 identical over 8 bases. CDR3 size: 14 residues. Losses at the gene ends were 5 bases for V and 5 bases for J; bases not matched to a gene: 8. Germline V gene lookup returns CDR1 SGHTA and CDR2 FQGNSA. The CDR3 sequence: CASSQDRASDEQYF. The CDR3 nucleotides read TGTGCCAGCAGCCAGGACAGGGCGTCCGACGAGCAGTACTTC.

The chain has TRBV3-1 and TRBJ2-7; D perhaps matches TRBD1 (6 bases). Trimming stripped 3 bases from V and 2 bases from J, with 14 bases between. The CDR3 contains 15 residues. Looked up from germline, CDR1 is LGHDT and CDR2 is YNNKEL (reference sequence). The CDR3 DNA reads TGTGCCAGCAGCCAGGAAACAGGGTCTCCCTACGAGCAGTACTTC. Amino acid sequence: CASSQETGSPYEQYF.

This clonotype has more than one count but fewer than ten. V is TRBV28 and J is TRBJ2-3; maybe TRBD1 (5 bases). The CDR3 runs to 12 residues. V shed 8 bases and J shed 11 bases, with 17 bases lying between them. CDR1 and CDR2 (germline): MDHEN, SYDVKM. The CDR3 DNA reads TGTGCCAGCGAAAAAACGTCAAGGGGGCAGTATTTT. It yields the protein CASEKTSRGQYF.

The chain is built from TRBV18 and TRBJ1-2; 8 positions match TRBD1. V was pared by 4 bases and J by 8 bases, with 6 bases of the junction left unmatched. From germline, CDR1 is KGHSH and CDR2 LQKENI. This CDR3 has 13 amino acids. The DNA for the CDR3 is TGTGCCAGCTCACACGGACAGGGTGGAGGCTACACCTTC. Translation: CASSHGQGGGYTF. Full variable domain (rest looked up from reference TRBV18 and TRBJ1-2): NAGVMQNPRHLVRRRGQEARLRCSPMKGHSHVYWYRQLPEEGLKFMVYLQKENIIDESGMPKERFSAEFPKEGPSILRIQQVVRGDSAAYFCASSHGQGGGYTFGSGTRLTVV.

This clonotype showed up just a few times. The CDR3 nucleotides are TGCGCCAGCAGCCCTACATATTCCAGCTCCTACGAGCAGTACTTC. This gives the protein CASSPTYSSSYEQYF. The chain is built from TRBV5-1 and TRBJ2-7; D is unresolved. V was pared by 4 bases and J by 0 bases, with 14 bases between. The length of the CDR3 is 15 residues. In germline, CDR1 is SGHRS, CDR2 YFSETQ.

J is TRBJ2-3 and V is TRBV28, with TRBD1 matching over 7 bases. With 6 bases clipped from V and 4 bases from J, the junction kept 10 bases outside the gene matches. The CDR3 is 15 residues long. Germline lookup yields CDR1 MDHEN and CDR2 SYDVKM. CDR3 bases: TGTGCCAGCAGCCTTGTAGGGGGCGCTTCAGATACGCAGTATTTT. Its protein is CASSLVGGASDTQYF.

This clonotype was seen a handful of times. The junction departs from the called germline gene at one end, perhaps through a read error. The genes are TRBV19 and TRBJ2-5, with 8 positions matching TRBD1. Germline V lookup: CDR1 LNHDA, CDR2 SQIVND (reference sequence). This CDR3 contains 15 residues. CDR3 DNA sequence: TGTGCCAGCAGTAGTGCTGAGGGACAGGTAGAGACCCAGTACTTC. It yields the protein CASSSAEGQVETQYF.

The chain has TRBV7-6 and TRBJ2-1, with 13 bases aligning to TRBD2. In germline, CDR1 is SGHVS, CDR2 FNYEAQ. This CDR3 comprises 16 residues. V lost 5 bases to trimming and J lost 5 bases; unmatched junction nucleotides: 6. CDR3 coding DNA: TGTGCCAGCAGCGCCGCGGGACTAGCGGGGCACAATGAGCAGTTCTTC. Translated, it gives CASSAAGLAGHNEQFF.

This clonotype has more than one count but fewer than ten. V usage is TRBV11-3 and J usage is TRBJ2-4; D gene unclear. V was cut by 1 base and J by 0 bases, with 13 bases left in between. This CDR3 has 17 amino acids. The germline V gene encodes CDR1 SGHNT and CDR2 YENEEA. This CDR3 reads CASSLASLPSAKNIQYF. DNA for the CDR3: TGTGCCAGCAGCTTAGCATCCCTACCCTCAGCCAAAAACATTCAGTACTTC.

The rearrangement joins TRBV7-2 to TRBJ1-2, with a possible D match to TRBD1 (5 bases). V lost 5 bases and J lost 7, with 14 bases in between. Germline V gives CDR1 SGHTA, CDR2 FQGNSA. The CDR3 spans 13 residues. CDR3 loop: CASSLDRKGGYTF. The CDR3, as DNA: TGTGCCAGCAGCCTTGACAGAAAGGGTGGCTACACCTTC.

There are a few counts of this clonotype. The rearrangement links TRBV29-1 to TRBJ2-7, with 10 bases matching TRBD2. V lost 7 bases and J lost 2; bases outside the gene matches: 8. Germline V gene lookup returns CDR1 SQVTM and CDR2 ANQGSEA. The CDR3 covers 14 residues. The DNA of the CDR3 is TGCAGCGCTAATAGCGGGGGGCGACCCTACGAGCAGTACTTC. It encodes CSANSGGRPYEQYF.

Notes on this clonotype: A single base separates this from a much larger clone, so it may be a read error. The rearrangement links TRBV4-2 to TRBJ2-5; 11 bases line up with TRBD2. CDR1 and CDR2 (germline): LGHNA, YNFKEQ. This CDR3 contains 16 residues. The CDR3: CARSLYPSGGQETQYF. CDR3 DNA sequence: TGTGCCCGCAGCCTTTACCCTAGCGGGGGGCAAGAGACCCAGTACTTC.

This clonotype was detected a few times. The chain employs TRBV15 and TRBJ2-5; a weak D match, TRBD2 (5 bases). Near its end, the DNA agrees better with TRBJ2-7, so the J call may be wrong. The germline V gene encodes CDR1 LNHNV and CDR2 YYDKDF (reference sequence). The CDR3 contains 15 residues. The CDR3 protein is CATSRDGGVAYEQYF. The CDR3 coding sequence is TGTGCCACCAGCAGAGATGGAGGTGTAGCCTACGAGCAGTACTTC.

This clonotype has more than one count but fewer than ten. Germline and junction disagree at one end, which may indicate a read error. The V call is TRBV6-1, the J call TRBJ1-4, with 7 bases fitting TRBD1. From germline, CDR1 is MNHNS and CDR2 SASEGT. This CDR3 contains 16 residues. CDR3 in amino acids: CASSTLTGATNEKPFF. CDR3 sequence (DNA): TGTGCCAGCAGTACCCTTACAGGGGCAACTAATGAAAAACCGTTTTTT.